The rows below give T cell receptor beta chains drawn from one sample of a study of shared clonotypes between healthy human individuals. TCRdb's table, derived via immunoSEQ multiplex PCR, lists solely in-frame clones and lacks some. The table shows over 1.4 million clones, with over 95% occurring only once. The sample comprised naive CD4+ T cells sorted from blood. These receptors came from a man aged 25-45 years in good health. Each CDR3 is given with its conserved first and last residue. Fields, in order: J gene, V gene, clone size, D gene, CDR3 protein, CDR3 DNA. D genes are given only for firm matches. Size tells how often a clone was seen (once, few, many) or the class of an expanded clone, and some rows leave it out.

j_call: TRBJ2-3; v_call: TRBV7-9; clone_size: -; d_call: -; cdr3_aa: CASSTFRPSGKRITDTQYF; cdr3_nt: TGTGCCAGCAGCACCTTCCGACCCTCGGGAAAGCGGATCACAGATACGCAGTATTTT
j_call: TRBJ2-5; v_call: TRBV10-1; clone_size: once; d_call: -; cdr3_aa: CASSDSPAETQYF; cdr3_nt: TGCGCCAGCAGTGATAGCCCGGCGGAGACCCAGTACTTC
j_call: TRBJ2-3; v_call: TRBV9; clone_size: -; d_call: TRBD2; cdr3_aa: CASSALAITDTQYF; cdr3_nt: TGTGCCAGCAGCGCACTAGCGATCACAGATACGCAGTATTTT
j_call: TRBJ2-6; v_call: TRBV2; clone_size: -; d_call: -; cdr3_aa: CASRTFSGANVLTF; cdr3_nt: TGTGCCAGCAGAACATTCTCTGGGGCCAACGTCCTGACTTTC
j_call: TRBJ2-1; v_call: TRBV10-2; clone_size: -; d_call: TRBD1; cdr3_aa: CASSEDRAKNNEQFF; cdr3_nt: TGCGCCAGCAGTGAGGACAGGGCCAAAAACAATGAGCAGTTCTTC
j_call: TRBJ1-1; v_call: TRBV11-2; clone_size: -; d_call: -; cdr3_aa: CASSPRVGGITEAFF; cdr3_nt: TGTGCCAGCAGCCCCCGGGTGGGGGGAATCACTGAAGCTTTCTTT
j_call: TRBJ2-1; v_call: TRBV18; clone_size: -; d_call: TRBD2; cdr3_aa: CASSQREVYYNEQFF; cdr3_nt: TGTGCCAGCTCCCAGCGGGAGGTATACTACAATGAGCAGTTCTTC
j_call: TRBJ2-1; v_call: TRBV6-5; clone_size: -; d_call: -; cdr3_aa: CASSMRDSSYNEQFF; cdr3_nt: TGTGCCAGCAGCATGCGGGACAGTTCCTACAATGAGCAGTTCTTC
j_call: TRBJ1-1; v_call: TRBV28; clone_size: -; d_call: -; cdr3_aa: CASRWDQTNTEAFF; cdr3_nt: TGTGCCAGCCGCTGGGACCAGACGAACACTGAAGCTTTCTTT
j_call: TRBJ1-2; v_call: TRBV6-1; clone_size: -; d_call: -; cdr3_aa: CASSEGSQKFFGYTF; cdr3_nt: TGTGCCAGCAGTGAAGGGAGTCAGAAGTTCTTTGGCTACACCTTC
j_call: TRBJ2-1; v_call: TRBV7-9; clone_size: -; d_call: -; cdr3_aa: CASSLEALKFF; cdr3_nt: TGTGCCAGCAGCTTAGAGGCGTTAAAGTTCTTC
j_call: TRBJ2-3; v_call: TRBV6-1; clone_size: -; d_call: TRBD2; cdr3_aa: CASSEADSGVGPGVRDTQYF; cdr3_nt: TGTGCCAGCAGTGAAGCGGATAGCGGGGTTGGCCCTGGGGTTAGAGATACGCAGTATTTT
j_call: TRBJ2-7; v_call: TRBV4-1; clone_size: -; d_call: -; cdr3_aa: CASSQDKLIGTTEQYF; cdr3_nt: TGCGCCAGCAGCCAAGACAAACTAATAGGTACCACCGAGCAGTACTTC
j_call: TRBJ2-1; v_call: TRBV27; clone_size: -; d_call: -; cdr3_aa: CASSLRQPEYNEQFF; cdr3_nt: TGTGCCAGCAGTTTAAGACAGCCCGAGTACAATGAGCAGTTCTTC
j_call: TRBJ2-7; v_call: TRBV2; clone_size: -; d_call: TRBD1; cdr3_aa: CAWKGGVLLEQYF; cdr3_nt: TGTGCCTGGAAAGGGGGCGTCTTACTCGAGCAGTACTTC
j_call: TRBJ1-2; v_call: TRBV6-5; clone_size: -; d_call: -; cdr3_aa: CASSNTGLPNYGYTF; cdr3_nt: TGTGCCAGCAGTAATACAGGGCTCCCTAACTATGGCTACACCTTC
j_call: TRBJ2-2; v_call: TRBV9; clone_size: -; d_call: TRBD1; cdr3_aa: CASSVDRGYTGELFF; cdr3_nt: TGTGCCAGCAGCGTAGACAGGGGGTATACCGGGGAGCTGTTTTTT
j_call: TRBJ1-5; v_call: TRBV18; clone_size: once; d_call: -; cdr3_aa: CASSPDANSNQPQHF; cdr3_nt: TGTGCCAGCTCACCAGATGCCAATAGCAATCAGCCCCAGCATTTT
j_call: TRBJ2-7; v_call: TRBV7-9; clone_size: -; d_call: TRBD1; cdr3_aa: CASSPLPDRGTKRSYEQYF; cdr3_nt: TGTGCCAGCAGCCCTTTACCAGACAGGGGAACGAAACGCTCCTACGAGCAGTACTTC
j_call: TRBJ2-1; v_call: TRBV4-1; clone_size: -; d_call: -; cdr3_aa: CASSHTSTYNEQFF; cdr3_nt: TGCGCCAGCAGCCATACAAGTACCTACAATGAGCAGTTCTTC
j_call: TRBJ2-7; v_call: TRBV7-6; clone_size: -; d_call: TRBD2; cdr3_aa: CASSLGLTSGPAYEQYF; cdr3_nt: TGTGCCAGCAGCTTAGGTCTGACTAGCGGGCCAGCCTACGAGCAGTACTTC
j_call: TRBJ2-3; v_call: TRBV5-1; clone_size: -; d_call: -; cdr3_aa: CASSLVPNTDTQYF; cdr3_nt: TGCGCCAGCAGCTTGGTACCCAACACAGATACGCAGTATTTT
j_call: TRBJ2-7; v_call: TRBV28; clone_size: -; d_call: TRBD2; cdr3_aa: CASSLGGVQYF; cdr3_nt: TGTGCCAGCAGTTTGGGAGGGGTGCAGTACTTC
j_call: TRBJ2-3; v_call: TRBV28; clone_size: -; d_call: -; cdr3_aa: CASTPDATDTQYF; cdr3_nt: TGTGCCAGCACCCCGGACGCCACAGATACGCAGTATTTT
j_call: TRBJ2-2; v_call: TRBV12-5; clone_size: -; d_call: -; cdr3_aa: CASGFAAGARIVGELFF; cdr3_nt: TGTGCTAGTGGTTTTGCGGCAGGGGCGAGAATCGTCGGGGAGCTGTTTTTT
j_call: TRBJ1-1; v_call: TRBV18; clone_size: -; d_call: -; cdr3_aa: CASSPKGWRNTEAFF; cdr3_nt: TGTGCCAGCTCACCGAAGGGTTGGAGGAACACTGAAGCTTTCTTT
j_call: TRBJ2-5; v_call: TRBV7-2; clone_size: -; d_call: -; cdr3_aa: CASSLVSDQETQYF; cdr3_nt: TGTGCCAGCAGCTTAGTATCTGACCAAGAGACCCAGTACTTC
j_call: TRBJ2-1; v_call: TRBV2; clone_size: -; d_call: -; cdr3_aa: CASRQVNNEQFF; cdr3_nt: TGTGCCAGCAGACAGGTAAACAATGAGCAGTTCTTC
j_call: TRBJ2-7; v_call: TRBV7-2; clone_size: -; d_call: TRBD1; cdr3_aa: CASRLGTGLTTDYEQYF; cdr3_nt: TGTGCCAGCCGCCTCGGGACAGGGCTAACCACGGACTACGAGCAGTACTTC
j_call: TRBJ2-7; v_call: TRBV19; clone_size: -; d_call: -; cdr3_aa: CASSIGTNGGYEQYF; cdr3_nt: TGTGCCAGTAGTATAGGTACCAACGGGGGCTACGAGCAGTACTTC
j_call: TRBJ2-3; v_call: TRBV4-1; clone_size: -; d_call: TRBD2; cdr3_aa: CASSQEERGGSRGLQYF; cdr3_nt: TGCGCCAGCAGCCAAGAGGAGCGCGGGGGTTCAAGGGGTTTACAGTATTTT
j_call: TRBJ1-4; v_call: TRBV18; clone_size: -; d_call: TRBD1; cdr3_aa: CASSPTGTGYEKLFF; cdr3_nt: TGTGCCAGCTCACCAACCGGGACAGGTTATGAAAAACTGTTTTTT
j_call: TRBJ2-1; v_call: TRBV7-2; clone_size: -; d_call: TRBD2; cdr3_aa: CASSLRGNSYNEQFF; cdr3_nt: TGTGCCAGCAGCCTGCGGGGGAACTCCTACAATGAGCAGTTCTTC
j_call: TRBJ2-7; v_call: TRBV28; clone_size: -; d_call: -; cdr3_aa: CASSGGEREQYF; cdr3_nt: TGTGCCAGCAGTGGAGGTGAGCGCGAGCAGTACTTC
j_call: TRBJ2-2; v_call: TRBV18; clone_size: -; d_call: -; cdr3_aa: CASSPLGGTGELFF; cdr3_nt: TGTGCCAGCTCACCACTTGGTGGCACCGGGGAGCTGTTTTTT
j_call: TRBJ2-3; v_call: TRBV7-7; clone_size: -; d_call: -; cdr3_aa: CASSLGGTSSTDTQYF; cdr3_nt: TGTGCTAGCAGCTTAGGTGGGACCAGTAGCACAGATACGCAGTATTTT
j_call: TRBJ2-7; v_call: TRBV6-1; clone_size: -; d_call: -; cdr3_aa: CASRGTGIYEQYF; cdr3_nt: TGTGCCAGCAGGGGTACAGGAATCTACGAGCAGTACTTC
j_call: TRBJ2-7; v_call: TRBV6-9; clone_size: -; d_call: -; cdr3_aa: CARHSYEQYF; cdr3_nt: TGTGCCAGACACTCCTACGAGCAGTACTTC
j_call: TRBJ2-3; v_call: TRBV4-2; clone_size: -; d_call: -; cdr3_aa: CASSGGAASSTDTQYF; cdr3_nt: TGTGCCAGCAGCGGAGGCGCGGCTTCTAGCACAGATACGCAGTATTTT
j_call: TRBJ2-2; v_call: TRBV13; clone_size: -; d_call: -; cdr3_aa: CASSRDSLAGELFF; cdr3_nt: TGTGCCAGCAGCCGGGACTCCTTGGCCGGGGAGCTGTTTTTT
j_call: TRBJ1-2; v_call: TRBV5-6; clone_size: -; d_call: -; cdr3_aa: CASSRRSDRPPYGYTF; cdr3_nt: TGTGCCAGCAGCAGAAGATCAGACAGGCCACCCTATGGCTACACCTTC
j_call: TRBJ1-2; v_call: TRBV6-4; clone_size: -; d_call: -; cdr3_aa: CASSDGQRGYTF; cdr3_nt: TGTGCCAGCAGTGACGGACAGCGCGGCTACACCTTC
j_call: TRBJ2-7; v_call: TRBV21-1; clone_size: once; d_call: -; cdr3_aa: CASSKRPGQAYEQYF; cdr3_nt: TGTGCCAGCAGCAAAAGGCCGGGACAGGCCTACGAGCAGTACTTC
j_call: TRBJ2-1; v_call: TRBV19; clone_size: once; d_call: TRBD1; cdr3_aa: CASSRTGGFDEQFF; cdr3_nt: TGTGCCAGTAGTCGCACAGGGGGCTTCGATGAGCAGTTCTTC
j_call: TRBJ2-1; v_call: TRBV5-1; clone_size: -; d_call: -; cdr3_aa: CASSLDIGASYNEQFF; cdr3_nt: TGCGCCAGCAGCTTGGACATCGGCGCCTCCTACAATGAGCAGTTCTTC